The clone carrying this T cell receptor (beta chain) showed up many times. Its antigen is unidentified. TCRdb reprocessed the 5' RACE reads with MiXCR, giving one entry per CDR3 protein. Counted here are 250,000 to 350,000 distinct CDR3 sequences, less than 25% occurring once; the ten biggest clones make up about 3.7%. The data stem from a study of CD8 T cells in ankylosing spondylitis. General observations from the study: Within ankylosing spondylitis blood, a TCR beta motif made up of eight highly homologous variants appeared to be characteristic. Reactive arthritis synovial fluid and blood previously showed some of these motif variants.

The specimen sequenced was blood, either unsorted or a sorted T cell fraction (not recorded which). This sequence originates from a female donor with ankylosing spondylitis or in good health (not recorded which).

The CDR3 DNA reads TGTGCCAGCAGCCCCGACAGGGTGGTCCAAAACATTCAGTACTTC. This gives the protein CASSPDRVVQNIQYF. This chain links TRBV2 with TRBJ2-4, with 7 bases that match TRBD1. V gave up 6 bases and J gave up 5 bases; unmatched junction bases: 10. Germline lookup yields CDR1 SNHLY and CDR2 FYNNEI. This CDR3 comprises 15 residues.